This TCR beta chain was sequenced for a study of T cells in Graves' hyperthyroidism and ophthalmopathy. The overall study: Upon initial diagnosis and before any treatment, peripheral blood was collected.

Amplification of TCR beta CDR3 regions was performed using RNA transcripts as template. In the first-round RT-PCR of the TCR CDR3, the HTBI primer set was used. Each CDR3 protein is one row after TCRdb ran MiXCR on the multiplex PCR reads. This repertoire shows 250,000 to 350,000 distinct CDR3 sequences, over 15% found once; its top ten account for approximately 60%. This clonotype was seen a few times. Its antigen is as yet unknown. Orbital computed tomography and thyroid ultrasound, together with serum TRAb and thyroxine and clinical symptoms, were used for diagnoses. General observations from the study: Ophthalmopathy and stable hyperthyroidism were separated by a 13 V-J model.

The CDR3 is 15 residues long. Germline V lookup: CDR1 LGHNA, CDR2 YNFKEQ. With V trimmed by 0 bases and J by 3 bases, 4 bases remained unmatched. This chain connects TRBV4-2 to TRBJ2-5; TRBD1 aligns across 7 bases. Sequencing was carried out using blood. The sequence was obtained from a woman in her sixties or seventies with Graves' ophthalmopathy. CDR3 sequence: CASSQEYRGEETQYF. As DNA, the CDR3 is TGTGCCAGCAGCCAAGAGTACAGGGGAGAAGAGACCCAGTACTTC.